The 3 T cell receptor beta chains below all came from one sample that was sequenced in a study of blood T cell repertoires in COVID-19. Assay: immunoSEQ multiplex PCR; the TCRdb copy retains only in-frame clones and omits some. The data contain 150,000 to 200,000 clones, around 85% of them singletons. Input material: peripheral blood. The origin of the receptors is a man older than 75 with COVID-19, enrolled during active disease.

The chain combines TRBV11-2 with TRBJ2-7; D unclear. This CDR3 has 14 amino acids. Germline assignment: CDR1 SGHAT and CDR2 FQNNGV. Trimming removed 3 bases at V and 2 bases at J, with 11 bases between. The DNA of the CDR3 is TGTGCCAGCAGCTTTGCCAGCGACCCCTACGAGCAGTACTTC. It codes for CASSFASDPYEQYF. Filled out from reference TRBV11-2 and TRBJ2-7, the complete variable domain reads EAGVAQSPRYKIIEKRQSVAFWCNPISGHATLYWYQQILGQGPKLLIQFQNNGVVDDSQLPKDRFSAERLKGVDSTLKIQPAKLEDSAVYLCASSFASDPYEQYFGPGTRLTVT.

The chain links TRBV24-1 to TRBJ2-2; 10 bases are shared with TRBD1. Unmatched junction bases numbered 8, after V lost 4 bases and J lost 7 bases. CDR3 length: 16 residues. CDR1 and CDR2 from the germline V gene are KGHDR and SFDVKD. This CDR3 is CATSDPGQGLGGELFF. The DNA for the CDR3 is TGTGCCACCAGTGACCCGGGACAGGGGCTCGGCGGGGAGCTGTTTTTT.

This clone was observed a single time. CDR3 in amino acids: CASSLWQSRETQYF. In nucleotides, the CDR3 is TGCGCCAGCAGCTTGTGGCAGTCACGAGAGACCCAGTACTTC. V usage is TRBV5-1 and J usage is TRBJ2-5; D not resolved. CDR1 SGHRS and CDR2 YFSETQ come from the germline V gene. Deletions cut 1 base from V and 4 bases from J, with 11 bases between. The CDR3 has 14 amino acids.